Listed below are T cell receptor beta chains from one sample, sequenced in a study of blood T cell repertoires in COVID-19. Generated by immunoSEQ multiplex PCR, the TCRdb table keeps only in-frame clones and is missing some. The sample holds 70,000 to 95,000 clones, over 75% seen once. The sequencing input was peripheral blood. These receptors were collected from a man aged 45 to 65 with active COVID-19. CDR3s include the opening cysteine and the closing phenylalanine or tryptophan.

>TRBJ2-1|TRBV6-4
CASAKGQDYNEQFF
>TRBJ2-2|TRBV7-2
CASSSPTPQSTGELFF
>TRBJ2-2|TRBV11-2
CASSLTNTGELFF
>TRBJ2-1|TRBV14
CASSQVSGYNEQFF
>TRBJ1-3|TRBV30
CAWSTGAGNTIYF
>TRBJ2-7|TRBV28
CAGGTSYEQYF
>TRBJ2-3|TRBV28
CASSSYRGGWSTDTQYF
>TRBJ2-1|TRBV10-2
CASSETGAYNEQFF
>TRBJ2-1|TRBV3-1/TRBV3-2
CASSPGTTHNEQFF
>TRBJ1-1|TRBV7-9
CASSWAGADTEAFF
>TRBJ1-2|TRBV12-3/TRBV12-4
CASRRDRGYGYTF